This T cell receptor (beta chain) was profiled in a study of blood T cell repertoires in COVID-19. About the research overall: The United States, Italy and Spain were the sources of the acute and convalescent COVID-19 samples. PBMCs, B-cell-depleted T cells, or T cells were the source of the cDNA or gDNA that made up the material.

CDR3 length: 13 residues. Deletions cut 0 bases from V and 8 bases from J, with 9 bases between. From germline, CDR1 is LNHNV and CDR2 YYDKDF (reference sequence). Per the study methods: Scientists estimated how many nucleated cells there were by amplifying reference gene primers. Clones were read by immunoSEQ multiplex PCR, and TCRdb kept only the in-frame ones, dropping some. The V and J calls and clone size come from that table; D and trimming were worked out from the DNA. The sample lists approximately 28,000 clones, about 90% occurring once. This clone has just one count. Sequenced sample: peripheral blood. This TCR was recovered from a man aged 55 to 70 with active COVID-19. The chain carries TRBV15 and TRBJ2-3; TRBD2 might be the D (6 bases). The chain's CDR3 is CATSRDQEGTQYF. The CDR3 DNA follows: TGTGCCACCAGCAGAGATCAGGAGGGTACGCAGTATTTT.